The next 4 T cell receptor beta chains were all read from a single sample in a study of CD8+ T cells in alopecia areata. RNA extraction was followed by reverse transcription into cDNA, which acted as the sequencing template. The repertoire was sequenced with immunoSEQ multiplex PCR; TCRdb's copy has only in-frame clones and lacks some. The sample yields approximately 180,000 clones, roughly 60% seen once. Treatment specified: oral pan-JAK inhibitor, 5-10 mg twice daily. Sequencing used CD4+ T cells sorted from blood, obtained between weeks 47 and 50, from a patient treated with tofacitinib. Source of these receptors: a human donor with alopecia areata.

The DNA for the CDR3 is TGTGCCTGGGCGATCGGCCCCAATCAGCCCCAGCATTTT. Its protein product is CAWAIGPNQPQHF. The gene calls are TRBV30 and TRBJ1-5, with no clear D. The germline V and J ends were trimmed by 5 bases and 3 bases, with 11 bases remaining between them. The CDR3 runs 13 residues. Germline values: CDR1 GTSNPN, CDR2 SVGIG (reference sequence).

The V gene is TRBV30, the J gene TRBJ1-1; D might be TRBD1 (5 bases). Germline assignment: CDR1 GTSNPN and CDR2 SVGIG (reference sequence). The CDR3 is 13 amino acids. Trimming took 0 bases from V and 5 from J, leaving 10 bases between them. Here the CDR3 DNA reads TGTGCCTGGAGTGTACAGGTCGCGACTGAAGCTTTCTTT. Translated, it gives CAWSVQVATEAFF. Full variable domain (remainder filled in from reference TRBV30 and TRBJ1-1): SQTIHQWPATLVQPVGSPLSLECTVEGTSNPNLYWYRQAAGRGLQLLFYSVGIGQISSEVPQNLSASRPQDRQFILSSKKLLLSDSGFYLCAWSVQVATEAFFGQGTRLTVV.

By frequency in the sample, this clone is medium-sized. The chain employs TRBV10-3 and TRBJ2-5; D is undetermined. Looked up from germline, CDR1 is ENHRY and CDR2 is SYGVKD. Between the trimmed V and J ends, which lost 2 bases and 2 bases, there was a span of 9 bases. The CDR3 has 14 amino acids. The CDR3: CAISEKASQETQYF. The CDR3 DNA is TGTGCCATCAGTGAGAAGGCCAGTCAAGAGACCCAGTACTTC.

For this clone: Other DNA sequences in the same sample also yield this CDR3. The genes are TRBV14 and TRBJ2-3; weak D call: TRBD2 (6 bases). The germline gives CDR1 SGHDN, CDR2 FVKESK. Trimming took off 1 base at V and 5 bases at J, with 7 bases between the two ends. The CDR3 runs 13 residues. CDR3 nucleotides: TGTGCCAGCAGCCAAGGACTAGTAGATACGCAGTATTTT. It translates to CASSQGLVDTQYF.